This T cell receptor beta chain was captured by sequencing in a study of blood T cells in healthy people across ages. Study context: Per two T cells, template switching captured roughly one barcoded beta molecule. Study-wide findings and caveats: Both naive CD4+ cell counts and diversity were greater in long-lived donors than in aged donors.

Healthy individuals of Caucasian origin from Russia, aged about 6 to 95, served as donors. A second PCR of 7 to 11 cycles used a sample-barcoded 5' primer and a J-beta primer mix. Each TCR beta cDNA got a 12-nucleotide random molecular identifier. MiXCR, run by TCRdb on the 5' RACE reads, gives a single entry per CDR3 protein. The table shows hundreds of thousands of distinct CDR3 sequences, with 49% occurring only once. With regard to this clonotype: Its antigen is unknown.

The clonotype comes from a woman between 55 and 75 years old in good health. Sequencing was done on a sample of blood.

The CDR3 sequence is CASSPTIRWTDANTEAFF. Here the CDR3 DNA reads TGTGCCAGCTCACCGACCATTAGATGGACAGACGCGAACACTGAAGCTTTCTTT. This rearrangement joins TRBV18 to TRBJ1-1; TRBD1 is a possible D gene (6 bases). Trimming took 3 bases from V and 1 from J, leaving 21 bases between them. CDR1 and CDR2 from the germline V gene are KGHSH and LQKENI. CDR3 length equals 18 residues.